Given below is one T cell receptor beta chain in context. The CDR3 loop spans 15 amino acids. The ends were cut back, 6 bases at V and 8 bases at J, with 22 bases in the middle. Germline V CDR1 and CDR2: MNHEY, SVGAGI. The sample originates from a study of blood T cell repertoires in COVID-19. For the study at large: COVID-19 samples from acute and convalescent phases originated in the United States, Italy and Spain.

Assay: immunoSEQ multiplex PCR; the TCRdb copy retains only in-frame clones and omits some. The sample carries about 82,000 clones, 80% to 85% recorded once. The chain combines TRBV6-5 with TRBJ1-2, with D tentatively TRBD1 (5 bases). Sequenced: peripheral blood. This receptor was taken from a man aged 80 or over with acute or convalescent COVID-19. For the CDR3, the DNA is TGTGCCAGCAGCCTCCGGGGCCGGGGGATCGGAGGCTACACCTTC. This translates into CASSLRGRGIGGYTF.